A single sample gave rise to the 5 T cell receptor beta chains below, sequenced in a study of identical twins. Each CDR3 protein gets one entry after TCRdb re-called the 5' RACE reads with MiXCR. Here the sample spans some 1,600,000 distinct CDR3 sequences, about 31% being singletons. Sequencing input: cord blood. The receptors originated from a newborn girl in good health.

The rearrangement joins TRBV4-2 to TRBJ1-5; a weak D match, TRBD1 (6 bases). The CDR3 covers 19 residues. Per the germline V gene, CDR1 is LGHNA and CDR2 is YNFKEQ. Trimming removed 4 bases from V and 7 bases from J, with 29 bases in between. The CDR3 is CASSRDAYGGRGSGQPQHF. DNA of the CDR3: TGTGCCAGCAGCCGAGACGCTTACGGGGGCAGGGGCTCGGGACAGCCCCAGCATTTT.

J is TRBJ2-5 and V is TRBV28; 7 nucleotides align to TRBD2. The CDR3 contains 12 residues. Trimming cost V 3 bases and J 11 bases; bases outside gene matches: 6. Germline V gene data show CDR1 as MDHEN and CDR2 as SYDVKM. CDR3 protein: CASSFSGRGQYF. The DNA for the CDR3 is TGTGCCAGCAGTTTTTCCGGGCGGGGGCAGTACTTC.

This clonotype was counted at least ten times. The chain carries TRBV20-1 and TRBJ1-2; possibly TRBD1 for D (5 bases). The CDR3 length is 14 residues. Per germline, CDR1 DFQATT and CDR2 SNEGSKA (reference sequence). Trimming removed 5 bases at V and 2 bases at J, with 15 bases between. As DNA, the CDR3 is TGCAGTGCTCCGGACACCACTAACAACTATGGCTACACCTTC. The encoded protein is CSAPDTTNNYGYTF.

The chain uses TRBV29-1 and TRBJ1-4; 7 nucleotides line up with TRBD1. The germline gives CDR1 SQVTM, CDR2 ANQGSEA. With 6 bases clipped from V and 6 bases from J, the junction kept 10 bases outside the gene matches. There are 14 residues in the CDR3. The CDR3 protein is CSVRPGGWDEKLFF. In nucleotides, the CDR3 is TGCAGCGTGAGACCAGGGGGTTGGGATGAAAAACTGTTTTTT. Combining the CDR3 with reference TRBV29-1 and TRBJ1-4 gives the whole variable domain SAVISQKPSRDICQRGTSLTIQCQVDSQVTMMFWYRQQPGQSLTLIATANQGSEATYESGFVIDKFPISRPNLTFSTLTVSNMSPEDSSIYLCSVRPGGWDEKLFFGSGTQLSVL.

This clonotype was detected a few times. The rearrangement joins TRBV6-6 to TRBJ1-1; no clear D gene. Trimming stripped 8 bases from V and 1 base from J, with 8 bases between. The V gene's germline CDR1 is MNHNY and CDR2 SVGAGI (reference sequence). This CDR3 is built from 12 residues. The CDR3 nucleotides are TGTGCCAGCCTCGCAGGGAACACTGAAGCTTTCTTT. It encodes CASLAGNTEAFF.